What follows are 2 T cell receptor beta chains derived from one specimen sequenced in a study of prognosis after radiotherapy for stage I lung cancer (dated by TCRdb to the early 2020s). The listed sequencing device is Illumina HiSeq 3000. Two rounds of multiplex PCR were performed to amplify the TCR beta CDR3 region from genomic DNA. In the first round of PCR, primers specific to each TRBV and TRBJ gene were used, and the primer sequences are filed in Chinese patent CN105087789A. TCRdb passed the public sequencing reads through fastp at Q25 and MiXCR, retaining productive beta sequences. Identical CDR3 protein sequences are pooled into one entry, listed with their most common genes and DNA. This sample gives over 50,000 distinct CDR3 sequences in total; under 45% of them show up just once. 9.2% of the sample is taken by the ten largest. The input for sequencing was PBMCs, taken before or after stereotactic body radiation therapy (not recorded which). The source of these receptors is a donor older than 45 with non-small cell lung cancer.

This clonotype came up many times. The rearrangement joins TRBV30 to TRBJ1-5; D unresolved. CDR1 is GTSNPN, CDR2 SVGIG, per germline (reference sequence). The CDR3 contains 13 residues. V dropped 0 bases and J dropped 1 base, with 4 bases sitting between them. The chain's CDR3 is CAWSVLSNQPQHF. In DNA form, the CDR3 reads TGTGCCTGGAGTGTACTAAGCAATCAGCCCCAGCATTTT.

This CDR3 is CAWSVPGLSGGYTF. CDR3 nucleotides: TGTGCCTGGAGTGTTCCGGGACTGAGTGGTGGCTACACCTTC. The chain links TRBV30 to TRBJ1-2, with D maybe TRBD1 (5 bases). This CDR3 is built from 14 residues. Trimming cost V 0 bases and J 7 bases, with 15 bases left between them. Germline assignment: CDR1 GTSNPN and CDR2 SVGIG (reference sequence).